This TCR beta chain was identified in a study of siplizumab effects on memory and regulatory T cells. Trimming cost V 4 bases and J 0 bases, with 19 bases left between them. In germline, CDR1 is MGHRA, CDR2 YSYEKL. The CDR3 loop spans 18 amino acids. TCRdb keeps only in-frame clones here, not all; method: immunoSEQ multiplex PCR. Of about 94,000 clones detected, 94% appear once; the ten largest clones hold approximately 0.3%. This clone appeared once. This TCR derives from a human donor in good health. V and J are TRBV4-1 and TRBJ1-3; D unresolved. The sample taken for sequencing was non-Treg CD4+ T cells sorted from blood. The CDR3 loop reads CASSLRTGEARSGNTIYF. The DNA for the CDR3 is TGCGCCAGCAGCCTCCGAACGGGTGAGGCGCGCTCTGGAAACACCATATATTTT.